Described below is a single TCR beta chain sequence and its context. There are a few counts of this clone. Its antigen specificity is not known. No per-base quality is available; no much larger clone lies one base away. Libraries were prepared through the immunoSEQ multiplex PCR assay. In its TCRdb copy, this immuneACCESS table keeps in-frame sequences only and misses some clones. Where compared with another copy, unresolved V genes explain less than half of these, and the others have no known cause. For this sample there are more than 70,000 clones; around 92% appear just once. Clones ranked in the top ten supply 15% to 20% of the sample. This sample was included in a study of control samples from healthy donors and cancer patients (dated by TCRdb to 2020 to 2021). Trimming takes 2 bases from V and 4 bases from J, and the germline ends sit 15 bases apart. Taken from the germline V gene, the CDR1 and CDR2 loops are MNHEY and SVGAGI. The CDR3 numbers 16 residues from cysteine through phenylalanine. The read is trimmed to its CDR3 DNA, 48 bases read in frame from base 1.

This clonotype was sampled from a man aged 60 to 69 with lung cancer. Recombination connected TRBV6-5 to TRBJ1-3; the D gene is unclear. Sequenced sample: PBMCs. CDR3 loop: CASSYLSWNQGNTIYF. The bases are TGTGCCAGCAGTTACCTTTCGTGGAACCAGGGAAACACCATATATTTT.